This T cell receptor (beta chain) was captured by sequencing in a study of a mutant IDH1 vaccine in newly diagnosed glioma (dated by TCRdb to 2020 to 2022). Regarding the complete study: In the chemotherapy-containing groups, vaccination started alongside temozolomide cycles, whereas in patients who had radiotherapy alone it started 4-6 weeks after radiotherapy. Visit V12 was the week-35 safety follow-up and visit V13 was the week-47 end of study. Of the 32 patients who were treated, approximately 62% were male and 37.5% were female, and the mean age was approximately 40 years. Before enrollment, patients had received standard therapy of radiotherapy alone, temozolomide alone, or radiochemotherapy with temozolomide; most received the combination. Peripheral blood was collected at six visits: V03 (baseline), V05, V07, V10, V12 and V13. For exploratory analyses, about two dozen treated patients had longitudinal TCRB deep sequencing done wherever samples were available. The study at large found these results: The authors noted that analyses of patient blood samples could not be reproduced because of sample limitations. Across multiple MHC alleles, vaccine-induced immune responses were seen in 90% to 95% of patients. Pseudoprogression seemed to be unrelated to changes in the top peripheral T cell clonotypes found by TCRB sequencing. Selection of PBMC samples for TCRB deep sequencing was based on availability.

The time point tag for this specimen amounts to: week 47, end of study. A 20-mer mutant IDH1 peptide at 300 micrograms in Montanide made up each vaccine dose, which was injected subcutaneously together with topical imiquimod. Patients were given eight vaccinations, in weeks 1, 3, 5, 7, 11, 15, 19 and 23, which matched visits V03 through V10. Donors had newly diagnosed WHO grade 3 or 4 IDH1-mutant astrocytomas with loss of nuclear ATRX. The samples were drawn from NOA16, a multicentre, single-arm, open-label phase I trial in Germany that tested a mutant IDH1 peptide vaccine in humans for the first time. The DNeasy Blood and Tissue Kit was used to extract genomic DNA from EDTA blood for TCRB sequencing. The library was made by the immunoSEQ multiplex PCR assay. The hsTCRB Kit was used according to the manufacturer's protocol to amplify rearranged TCR beta chain sequences. TCRB libraries were sequenced on an Illumina MiSeq. Per the original workflow: The kit vendor's proprietary platform handled demultiplexing, trimming and gene mapping. TCRdb stores this immuneACCESS table with in-frame sequences only. Part of the clones is absent; in the studies checked, under half of the shortfall reflects unresolved V genes, and no reason is known for the rest. V, J and clone size were drawn from that table, and D and trimming were deduced from the DNA. This sample comprises tens of thousands of clones, roughly 83% of them detected only once. The biggest ten clones account for over 2.5% of the sample.

CDR1 and CDR2 are drawn from the germline V gene: SNHLY, FYNNEI. Spanning cysteine to phenylalanine, the CDR3 consists of 14 amino acids. Of all the DNA, just the CDR3 is kept, 42 bases in frame from base 1. Compared with germline, V lacks 6 bases and J lacks 1 base; bases without a gene match: 2. Points on this clone: Its cognate antigen has yet to be identified. Base qualities are missing; no much larger clone stands one base away.

Source: PBMCs, taken from a glioma patient whose treatment included an IDH1 peptide vaccine. The clonotype originates from a man aged 40-50 years with glioma. The rearranged chain carries TRBV2 and TRBJ2-2, and 7 junction bases match TRBD1. The CDR3 region: CASRGDRNTGELFF. In nucleotide form, the sequence is TGTGCCAGCAGGGGGGACAGGAACACCGGGGAGCTGTTTTTT.